This T cell receptor beta chain stems from a study of cytomegalovirus exposure and HLA in healthy donors. Study-level points and caveats: In a later analysis, a missense DCLRE1C variant was linked to TCR beta V- and J-gene trimming.

This CDR3 is 15 amino acids long. CDR1 and CDR2 from the germline V gene are SGHAT and FQNNGV. V dropped 0 bases and J dropped 1 base, with 10 bases sitting between them. This clone came up a few times. Its antigen is unknown. It was with 60 Vbeta and 13 Jbeta primers that the PCR ran. The table came from immunoSEQ multiplex PCR; TCRdb's copy has only in-frame clones and leaves some out. The data hold 150,000 to 200,000 clones, with 55% to 65% observed a single time. The sample was PBMCs. The sequence came from a man aged 35 to 55 in good health and CMV-seronegative. The rearrangement uses TRBV11-2 and TRBJ2-7, with D possibly TRBD2 on 7 matching bases. The CDR3 loop reads CASSLEEGGSYEQYF. CDR3 DNA: TGTGCCAGCAGCTTAGAGGAGGGGGGGTCCTACGAGCAGTACTTC.